This TCR beta chain was captured in a study of CD8+ T cells in alopecia areata. Overall study findings and caveats: Resident alphabeta T-cell populations of normal skin are likewise subject to sequencing in scalp samples. Given one nonresponder, whether baseline CD8+ expansion relates to response remains uncertain. Lesional scalp, especially alopecia totalis/universalis, showed higher clonality than normal scalp.

V lost 1 base to trimming and J lost 0 bases; unmatched junction nucleotides: 9. The CDR3 sequence is 18 residues long. CDR1 and CDR2 (germline): SGHTA, FQGTGA. cDNA reverse transcribed from extracted RNA served as the sequencing template. Clones were read by immunoSEQ multiplex PCR, and TCRdb kept only the in-frame ones, dropping some. The repertoire includes some 120,000 clones, over 55% of them detected once, and 5.7% sits in the top ten. The table lists this clone with a count of one. No antigen is known for it. The treatment: oral pan-JAK inhibitor, 5-10 mg twice daily. Specimens obtained from alopecia areata patients comprised lesional scalp punch biopsies and peripheral blood.

The receptor's source is a human donor with alopecia areata. The material was CD4+ T cells sorted from blood, obtained at week 4, from a patient treated with tofacitinib. The chain couples TRBV7-3 to TRBJ2-1; 7 bases match TRBD1. The CDR3 loop reads CASSLKPRTGDSYNEQFF. The CDR3 coding sequence is TGTGCCAGCAGCTTAAAACCGCGGACAGGAGACTCCTACAATGAGCAGTTCTTC.